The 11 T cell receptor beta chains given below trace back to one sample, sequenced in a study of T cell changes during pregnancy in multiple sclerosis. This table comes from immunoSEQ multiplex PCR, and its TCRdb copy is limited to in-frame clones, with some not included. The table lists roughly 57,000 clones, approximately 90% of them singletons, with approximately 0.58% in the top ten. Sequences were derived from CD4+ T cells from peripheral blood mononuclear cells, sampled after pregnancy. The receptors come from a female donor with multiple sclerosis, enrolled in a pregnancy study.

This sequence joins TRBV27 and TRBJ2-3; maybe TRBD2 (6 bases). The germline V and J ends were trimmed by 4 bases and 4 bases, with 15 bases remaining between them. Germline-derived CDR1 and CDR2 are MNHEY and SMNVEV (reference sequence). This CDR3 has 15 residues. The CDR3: CASSSLAFSADTQYF. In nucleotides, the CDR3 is TGTGCCAGCAGTTCCCTAGCGTTTTCCGCAGATACGCAGTATTTT.

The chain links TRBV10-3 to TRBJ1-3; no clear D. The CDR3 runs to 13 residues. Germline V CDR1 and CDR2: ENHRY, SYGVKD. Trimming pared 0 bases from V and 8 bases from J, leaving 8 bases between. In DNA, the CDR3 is TGTGCCATCAGTGAGTCCGGGAGGGACACCATATATTTT. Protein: CAISESGRDTIYF.

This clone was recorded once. CDR3 DNA: TGTGCCAGCAGCGAATTTATTGGGACAGGGGGTTCGGGCGAGCAGTACTTC. It is translated as CASSEFIGTGGSGEQYF. V is TRBV6-1 and J is TRBJ2-7; 11 bases are a match to TRBD1. This CDR3 contains 17 residues. V shed 6 bases and J 6 bases; nucleotides not matched to a gene: 16. Germline values: CDR1 MNHNS, CDR2 SASEGT.

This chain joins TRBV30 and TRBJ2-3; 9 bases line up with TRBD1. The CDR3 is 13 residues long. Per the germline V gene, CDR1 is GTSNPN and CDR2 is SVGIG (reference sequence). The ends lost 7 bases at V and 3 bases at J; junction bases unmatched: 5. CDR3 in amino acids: CALETGGTDTQYF. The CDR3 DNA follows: TGTGCCTTAGAGACAGGGGGGACAGATACGCAGTATTTT.

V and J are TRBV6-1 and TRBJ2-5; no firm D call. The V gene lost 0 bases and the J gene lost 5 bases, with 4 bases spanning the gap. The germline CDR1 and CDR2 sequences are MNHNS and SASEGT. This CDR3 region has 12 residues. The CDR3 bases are TGTGCCAGCAGTGAAGCTCGGGAGACCCAGTACTTC. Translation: CASSEARETQYF.

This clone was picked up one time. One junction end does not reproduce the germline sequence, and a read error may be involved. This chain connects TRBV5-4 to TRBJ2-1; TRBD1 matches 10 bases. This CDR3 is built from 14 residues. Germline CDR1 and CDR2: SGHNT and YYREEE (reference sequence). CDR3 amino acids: CASSSKDRGNEQFF. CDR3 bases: TGTGCCAGTAGCTCAAAGGACAGGGGGAATGAGCAGTTCTTC.

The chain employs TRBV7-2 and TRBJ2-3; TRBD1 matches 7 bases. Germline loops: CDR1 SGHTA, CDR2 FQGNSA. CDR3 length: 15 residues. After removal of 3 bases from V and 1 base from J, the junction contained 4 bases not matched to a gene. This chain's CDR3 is CASSLYRGRTDTQYF. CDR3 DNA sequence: TGTGCCAGCAGCTTGTACAGGGGACGCACAGATACGCAGTATTTT. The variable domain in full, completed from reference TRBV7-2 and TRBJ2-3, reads GAGVSQSPSNKVTEKGKDVELRCDPISGHTALYWYRQSLGQGLEFLIYFQGNSAPDKSGLPSDRFSAERTGGSVSTLTIQRTQQEDSAVYLCASSLYRGRTDTQYFGPGTRLTVL.

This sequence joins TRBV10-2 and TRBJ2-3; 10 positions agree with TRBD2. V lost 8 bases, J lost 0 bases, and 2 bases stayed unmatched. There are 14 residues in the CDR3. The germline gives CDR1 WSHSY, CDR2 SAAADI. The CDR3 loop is CASEGLASTDTQYF. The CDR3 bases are TGCGCCAGCGAGGGACTAGCGAGCACAGATACGCAGTATTTT.

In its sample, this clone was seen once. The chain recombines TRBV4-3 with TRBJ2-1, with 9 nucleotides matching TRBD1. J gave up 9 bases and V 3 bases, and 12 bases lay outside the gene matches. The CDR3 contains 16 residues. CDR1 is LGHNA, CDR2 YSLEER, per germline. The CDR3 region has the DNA TGCGCCAGCAGCCAGGTCCTTGGACAGGGGCGCGTTGAGCAGTTCTTC. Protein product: CASSQVLGQGRVEQFF.

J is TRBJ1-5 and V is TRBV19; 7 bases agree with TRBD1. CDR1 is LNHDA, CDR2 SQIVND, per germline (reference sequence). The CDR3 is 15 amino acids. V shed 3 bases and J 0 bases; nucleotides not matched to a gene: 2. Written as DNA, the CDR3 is TGTGCCAGTAGTATGACAGGGTATAGCAATCAGCCCCAGCATTTT. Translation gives CASSMTGYSNQPQHF.

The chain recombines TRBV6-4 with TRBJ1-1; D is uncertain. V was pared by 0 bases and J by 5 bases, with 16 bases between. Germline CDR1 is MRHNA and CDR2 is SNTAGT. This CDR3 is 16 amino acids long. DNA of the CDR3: TGTGCCAGCAGTGACTCGAGGGTACGCCGACGGACTGAAGCTTTCTTT. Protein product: CASSDSRVRRRTEAFF.